These T cell receptor beta chains were read from a single sample in a study of blood T cells in healthy people across ages. TCRdb re-called the 5' RACE reads with MiXCR, one entry per CDR3 protein. The profile covers approximately 940,000 distinct CDR3 sequences, with 40% to 60% appearing a single time and around an eighth taken by the ten largest. Sample: blood. The origin of the receptors is a man aged 25-40 years in good health. Each CDR3 is given with its conserved first and last residue. The D gene is left open where the match is weak. Some rows mark clone size as missing; the rest say once, few, many or name a class of expanded clone.

j_call: TRBJ2-7
d_call: -
v_call: TRBV9
clone_size: few
cdr3_nt: TGTGCCAGCGGTAGCGCGACCTACGAGCAGTACTTC
cdr3_aa: CASGSATYEQYF

j_call: TRBJ1-6
d_call: TRBD1
v_call: TRBV20-1
clone_size: -
cdr3_nt: TGCAGTGCTCCAACAGGGGGGGACTATAATTCACCCCTCCACTTT
cdr3_aa: CSAPTGGDYNSPLHF

j_call: TRBJ1-5
d_call: -
v_call: TRBV4-1
clone_size: -
cdr3_nt: TGCGCCAGCAGCCAAGACCTCCAGGTTAGCAATCAGCCCCAGCATTTT
cdr3_aa: CASSQDLQVSNQPQHF

j_call: TRBJ2-3
d_call: -
v_call: TRBV5-5
clone_size: few
cdr3_nt: TGTGCCAGCAGCCGGGGACCGACGGTTCAAGATACGCAGTATTTT
cdr3_aa: CASSRGPTVQDTQYF

j_call: TRBJ2-1
d_call: -
v_call: TRBV5-1
clone_size: -
cdr3_nt: TGCGCCAGCAGCTTGGCCGGTTTTGAGCAGTTCTTC
cdr3_aa: CASSLAGFEQFF

j_call: TRBJ1-1
d_call: -
v_call: TRBV29-1
clone_size: -
cdr3_nt: TGCAGCGTTGAACGGCTATTGAACACTGAAGCTTTCTTT
cdr3_aa: CSVERLLNTEAFF

j_call: TRBJ2-1
d_call: TRBD2
v_call: TRBV12-3/TRBV12-4
clone_size: -
cdr3_nt: TGTGCCAGCAATCGTCGGGGGGGGCTAGTATCCTACAATGAGCAGTTCTTC
cdr3_aa: CASNRRGGLVSYNEQFF

j_call: TRBJ2-5
d_call: -
v_call: TRBV7-2
clone_size: -
cdr3_nt: TGTGCCAGCAGCCACAAAAATTACCAAGAGACCCAGTACTTC
cdr3_aa: CASSHKNYQETQYF

j_call: TRBJ2-2
d_call: -
v_call: TRBV9
clone_size: once
cdr3_nt: TGTGCCAGCGGCTGGGGAAGCGGGGAGCTGTTTTTT
cdr3_aa: CASGWGSGELFF

j_call: TRBJ1-2
d_call: -
v_call: TRBV19
clone_size: -
cdr3_nt: TGTGCCAGTAGTCCCCAGCCCCCCTCGCCTGGCTACACCTTC
cdr3_aa: CASSPQPPSPGYTF

j_call: TRBJ1-2
d_call: -
v_call: TRBV7-2
clone_size: -
cdr3_nt: TGTGCCAGCAGCCCCAGACTGATGGGGCCCAAGAACTATGGCTACACCTTC
cdr3_aa: CASSPRLMGPKNYGYTF

j_call: TRBJ2-1
d_call: -
v_call: TRBV11-2
clone_size: -
cdr3_nt: TGTGCCAGCTCACGTTCCGGGGCGATGGGTGAGCAGTTCTTC
cdr3_aa: CASSRSGAMGEQFF

j_call: TRBJ1-6
d_call: TRBD1
v_call: TRBV5-1
clone_size: many
cdr3_nt: TGCGCCAGCAGCTTGGGACAGGGGAATAATTCACCCCTCCACTTT
cdr3_aa: CASSLGQGNNSPLHF

j_call: TRBJ1-4
d_call: -
v_call: TRBV3-1
clone_size: few
cdr3_nt: TGTGCCAGCAGCCAATATGCAACTAATGAAAAACTGTTTTTT
cdr3_aa: CASSQYATNEKLFF

j_call: TRBJ2-1
d_call: TRBD1
v_call: TRBV12-3/TRBV12-4
clone_size: -
cdr3_nt: TGTGCCAGCAGTTTAGTACAGGGGAACCTGGTCTACAATGAGCAGTTCTTC
cdr3_aa: CASSLVQGNLVYNEQFF

j_call: TRBJ1-4
d_call: -
v_call: TRBV25-1
clone_size: -
cdr3_nt: TGTGCCAGCAGTGAAGGAGGGGTTGCGGCAACTAATGAAAAACTGTTTTTT
cdr3_aa: CASSEGGVAATNEKLFF

j_call: TRBJ1-4
d_call: -
v_call: TRBV7-9
clone_size: -
cdr3_nt: TGTGCCAGCAGCACCCGACAGAGCCTCTCTAATGAAAAACTGTTTTTT
cdr3_aa: CASSTRQSLSNEKLFF

j_call: TRBJ2-1
d_call: -
v_call: TRBV5-1
clone_size: many
cdr3_nt: TGCGCCAGCAGCTTACCGTCCTCCTACAATGAGCAGTTCTTC
cdr3_aa: CASSLPSSYNEQFF

j_call: TRBJ2-7
d_call: TRBD2
v_call: TRBV10-3
clone_size: -
cdr3_nt: TGTGCCATCAGTGAGTCAAAGGCTAGCGGGGGGCTTAAGGACGAGCAGTACTTC
cdr3_aa: CAISESKASGGLKDEQYF

j_call: TRBJ2-2
d_call: TRBD2
v_call: TRBV6-5
clone_size: -
cdr3_nt: TGTGCCAGCCAGGGAGGGGTCAACACCGGGGAGCTGTTTTTT
cdr3_aa: CASQGGVNTGELFF

j_call: TRBJ1-2
d_call: -
v_call: TRBV4-3
clone_size: -
cdr3_nt: TGCGCCAGCAGCCAAGATGTCCAGGGACCTAACTATGGCTACACCTTC
cdr3_aa: CASSQDVQGPNYGYTF

j_call: TRBJ2-7
d_call: -
v_call: TRBV6-2/TRBV6-3
clone_size: few
cdr3_nt: TGTGCCAGCAGTTACCCCGAGAGAACCTCCTACGAGCAGTACTTC
cdr3_aa: CASSYPERTSYEQYF

j_call: TRBJ1-5
d_call: TRBD1
v_call: TRBV7-9
clone_size: -
cdr3_nt: TGTGCCAGCAGCGCCGGGACAGGGTATAGCAATCAGCCCCAGCATTTT
cdr3_aa: CASSAGTGYSNQPQHF

j_call: TRBJ1-6
d_call: TRBD1
v_call: TRBV7-9
clone_size: -
cdr3_nt: TGTGCCAGCAGCTCCTCGACAGGGGCTAGCTCCTATAATTCACCCCTCCACTTT
cdr3_aa: CASSSSTGASSYNSPLHF

j_call: TRBJ2-7
d_call: -
v_call: TRBV28
clone_size: -
cdr3_nt: TGTGCCAGCAGGAAAGCGGGCGTCTACGAGCAGTACTTC
cdr3_aa: CASRKAGVYEQYF

j_call: TRBJ2-5
d_call: TRBD2
v_call: TRBV20-1
clone_size: few
cdr3_nt: TGCAGTGCTAGACTAGCGGGGAAGGAGACCCAGTACTTC
cdr3_aa: CSARLAGKETQYF

j_call: TRBJ2-3
d_call: -
v_call: TRBV3-1
clone_size: -
cdr3_nt: TGTGCCAGCAGCCAAGGGATTGGCGGAGATACGCAGTATTTT
cdr3_aa: CASSQGIGGDTQYF

j_call: TRBJ1-1
d_call: -
v_call: TRBV6-2/TRBV6-3
clone_size: -
cdr3_nt: TGTGCCAGCAGTTATCGCGGAGGAGCGAACACTGAAGCTTTCTTT
cdr3_aa: CASSYRGGANTEAFF

j_call: TRBJ2-1
d_call: TRBD1
v_call: TRBV5-1
clone_size: -
cdr3_nt: TGCGCCAGCAGCTTGGCCGAGGGGGCGCGGCGTGAGCAGTTCTTC
cdr3_aa: CASSLAEGARREQFF

j_call: TRBJ2-5
d_call: -
v_call: TRBV7-6
clone_size: -
cdr3_nt: TGTGCCAGCAGCTTCACGTTGGAGACCCAGTACTTC
cdr3_aa: CASSFTLETQYF

j_call: TRBJ2-1
d_call: TRBD2
v_call: TRBV5-1
clone_size: few
cdr3_nt: TGCGCCAGCAGCCCCCGGACTAGCGGGGGCTTGTACAATGAGCAGTTCTTC
cdr3_aa: CASSPRTSGGLYNEQFF

j_call: TRBJ1-5
d_call: -
v_call: TRBV12-3/TRBV12-4
clone_size: few
cdr3_nt: TGTGCCAGCAGTTTAGTAGGAACGAATCAGCCCCAGCATTTT
cdr3_aa: CASSLVGTNQPQHF

j_call: TRBJ2-7
d_call: TRBD1
v_call: TRBV6-4
clone_size: -
cdr3_nt: TGTGCCATCCTGGACAGGTTTGAGGAGCAGTACTTC
cdr3_aa: CAILDRFEEQYF

j_call: TRBJ1-4
d_call: -
v_call: TRBV6-1
clone_size: -
cdr3_nt: TGTGCCAGCACCCGGGGGGCGCGAAGAGAAAAACTGTTTTTT
cdr3_aa: CASTRGARREKLFF

j_call: TRBJ2-1
d_call: -
v_call: TRBV27
clone_size: few
cdr3_nt: TGTGCCAGCAGTTTATCCTGGGGGACGGTCTCCTACAATGAGCAGTTCTTC
cdr3_aa: CASSLSWGTVSYNEQFF

j_call: TRBJ1-6
d_call: TRBD1
v_call: TRBV13
clone_size: -
cdr3_nt: TGTGCCAGCAGCGTGGGACAGGGGGATTCACCCCTCCACTTT
cdr3_aa: CASSVGQGDSPLHF

j_call: TRBJ2-5
d_call: -
v_call: TRBV6-5
clone_size: -
cdr3_nt: TGTGCCAGCACCCAGAGGGATGGGGGCTTGACCCAGTACTTC
cdr3_aa: CASTQRDGGLTQYF

j_call: TRBJ1-2
d_call: -
v_call: TRBV7-2
clone_size: many
cdr3_nt: TGTGCCAGCAGCGGAGATGGGGGGCGAGGCTATGGCTACACCTTC
cdr3_aa: CASSGDGGRGYGYTF

j_call: TRBJ1-2
d_call: -
v_call: TRBV12-3/TRBV12-4
clone_size: -
cdr3_nt: TGTGCCAGCACTGCAACGGGGGTGTATGGCTACACCTTC
cdr3_aa: CASTATGVYGYTF

j_call: TRBJ1-2
d_call: -
v_call: TRBV29-1
clone_size: few
cdr3_nt: TGCAGCGTTGAAGTAGGCAGGACATGGGGCTACACCTTC
cdr3_aa: CSVEVGRTWGYTF

j_call: TRBJ2-7
d_call: TRBD1
v_call: TRBV7-8
clone_size: few
cdr3_nt: TGTGCCAGCAGCGTAAGGACAGGGGTCTCCTACGAGCAGTACTTC
cdr3_aa: CASSVRTGVSYEQYF

j_call: TRBJ2-3
d_call: -
v_call: TRBV5-5
clone_size: few
cdr3_nt: TGTGCCAGCAGCCGGGACTTCCCAGATACGCAGTATTTT
cdr3_aa: CASSRDFPDTQYF

j_call: TRBJ2-7
d_call: -
v_call: TRBV28
clone_size: once
cdr3_nt: TGTGCCAGCAGTTTGTCCGTCCACGAGCAGTACTTC
cdr3_aa: CASSLSVHEQYF

j_call: TRBJ2-4
d_call: TRBD2
v_call: TRBV29-1
clone_size: -
cdr3_nt: TGCAGCATACGCCGGGGAGGGGAAAACATTCAGTACTTC
cdr3_aa: CSIRRGGENIQYF

j_call: TRBJ2-7
d_call: -
v_call: TRBV3-1
clone_size: -
cdr3_nt: TGTGCCAGCATCCAAGACTGGCAGTCCTACGAGCAGTACTTC
cdr3_aa: CASIQDWQSYEQYF

j_call: TRBJ2-7
d_call: -
v_call: TRBV11-1
clone_size: -
cdr3_nt: TGTGCCAGCGGCACCCAACAGGGTCCTTACGAGCAGTACTTC
cdr3_aa: CASGTQQGPYEQYF

j_call: TRBJ2-7
d_call: -
v_call: TRBV5-6
clone_size: -
cdr3_nt: TGTGCCAGCAGCGGGTGGAGGGGGCCCCTCTACGAGCAGTACTTC
cdr3_aa: CASSGWRGPLYEQYF

j_call: TRBJ2-3
d_call: -
v_call: TRBV9
clone_size: -
cdr3_nt: TGTGCCAGCAGCGTAGTATCTGGGAAGGTGGGCACAGATACGCAGTATTTT
cdr3_aa: CASSVVSGKVGTDTQYF

j_call: TRBJ2-7
d_call: -
v_call: TRBV10-3
clone_size: -
cdr3_nt: TGTGCCATCAGTGAGGTAGTTGGGGTAAGCTCCTACGAGCAGTACTTC
cdr3_aa: CAISEVVGVSSYEQYF

j_call: TRBJ2-5
d_call: TRBD2
v_call: TRBV20-1
clone_size: once
cdr3_nt: TGCAGTGCTAGTAGCCTAGCGGGGAATGAGCAGTACTTC
cdr3_aa: CSASSLAGNEQYF

j_call: TRBJ1-4
d_call: -
v_call: TRBV7-2
clone_size: few
cdr3_nt: TGTGCCAGCAGCGCGACTGCAACTAATGAAAAACTGTTTTTT
cdr3_aa: CASSATATNEKLFF

j_call: TRBJ2-7
d_call: -
v_call: TRBV4-1
clone_size: -
cdr3_nt: TGCGCCAGCAGCCAAGGTGGAGGGGGCTTTGAGCAGTACTTC
cdr3_aa: CASSQGGGGFEQYF

j_call: TRBJ2-7
d_call: TRBD2
v_call: TRBV6-1
clone_size: -
cdr3_nt: TGTGCCAGCAGTGAAGGACTAGCGGGAGCCTACGAGCAGTACTTC
cdr3_aa: CASSEGLAGAYEQYF

j_call: TRBJ2-7
d_call: -
v_call: TRBV27
clone_size: -
cdr3_nt: TGTGCCAGCAGTTCAGGAGACGGAGAGTGGGAGCAGTACTTC
cdr3_aa: CASSSGDGEWEQYF